This T cell receptor (beta chain) was identified during a study of T cell responses to AZD1222 COVID-19 vaccine. Study results and caveats: The donor cohort was predominantly white British with a female majority, and clonal diversity may have been underestimated. Spike-specific TCR breadth and depth rose after two AZD1222 doses. Researchers report vaccine-associated CD4 TCRs spanning spike, with dominance at 160-218 and 743-854.

Using immunoSEQ multiplex PCR, the repertoire was profiled, and TCRdb retains in-frame clones only, with some absent. The data show more than 150,000 clones, 88% seen once. Germline V gene data show CDR1 as LGHNT and CDR2 as FRNRAP. J gave up 4 bases and V 4 bases, and 4 bases lay outside the gene matches. CDR3 length: 14 amino acids. As to this clone: Its antigen is not known.

The V call is TRBV12-5, the J call TRBJ2-7; 10 nucleotides align to TRBD1. The sequencing here drew on peripheral blood, taken on day 0 of AZD1222 vaccination. This TCR derives from an adult in good health. CDR3 nucleotides: TGTGCTAGTGGTTCTGGACAGGGGGTGTACGAGCAGTACTTC. Encoded protein: CASGSGQGVYEQYF.